One TCR beta chain is described in this entry. What antigen it recognizes has not been identified. No base quality information exists; no much larger clone differs at one position. The entry originates in a study of blood T cell repertoires in COVID-19 (TCRdb year 2020). As for the study more broadly: Collaborator samples came from the United States, Italy and Spain and covered acute and convalescent phases of COVID-19. The repertoires were released in a freely available public database meant as a resource for research on the immune response to SARS-CoV-2. The material from the prospective study consisted of cDNA or gDNA derived from T cells, B-cell-depleted T cells, or PBMCs. Subjects who had been exposed to COVID-19, were actively infected with it, or had recovered from it provided the deeply sampled blood TCRbeta repertoires that made up the dataset. HLA class I and class II types, where available, came from metadata supplied by the sample provider rather than from assay-based typing. The sample metadata nearly always contained a de-identified subject ID, COVID-19 status, age in years and sex. Samples were obtained from the ongoing ImmuneRACE study (first 160 participants) and from over a thousand subjects provided by 6 global collaborators.

Results and caveats for the whole study, not just this receptor: Clinical and demographic metadata were provided uncurated, with the amount varying by source and participant.

In the prospective study, participants were roughly 18 to 95 years old, resided in about two dozen geographic areas of the United States, and were enrolled through a virtual design. Cohort assignment in the prospective study relied on participant-reported clinical history from a screening survey and a study questionnaire. In the prospective study, whole blood, serum and a nasopharyngeal or oropharyngeal swab were collected from each participant by mobile phlebotomists. Participants in the prospective study had the option to provide additional blood draws and questionnaires over a roughly 2-month period. Prospective study blood samples were shipped either frozen or at room temperature before DNA extraction. The immunoSEQ Assay, a bias-controlled multiplex PCR, was used to amplify TCRbeta CDR3 regions from genomic DNA. Per the authors' processing: The number of nucleated cells in each sample was estimated by amplification of reference gene primers within the assay. To quantify the absolute abundance of each unique TCRbeta CDR3 rearrangement, sequence reads were collapsed and filtered. For each sample, productive Simpson clonality was calculated as the square root of Simpson's diversity index across productive rearrangements. The source is immuneACCESS, and TCRdb retained only in-frame sequences with V and J called. Part of the clones is not carried over; for the studies checked, unresolved V genes explain less than half of this, and the remainder is unexplained. V and J calls and clone size come straight from that table; D and trimming were deduced from the DNA. Within this sample are roughly 250,000 clones, with approximately 91% of them counted one time only. The ten largest clones add up to under 3% of the sample.

The germline V gene sets CDR1 to SGHTA and CDR2 to FQGNSA. The CDR3 holds 13 amino acids from the cysteine to the phenylalanine. Only the CDR3 part of the read is kept: 39 bases, read in frame from the first base. The V and J ends are trimmed by 4 bases and 2 bases, leaving 8 bases between them. The chain is assembled from TRBV7-2 and TRBJ1-2; the D gene remains uncertain. This clonotype was sampled from a middle-aged woman with acute COVID-19. Source material: PBMCs or T cells enriched from blood (not recorded which). The CDR3 reads CASSYEQNYGYTF. DNA sequence: TGTGCCAGCAGCTACGAACAGAACTATGGCTACACCTTC.